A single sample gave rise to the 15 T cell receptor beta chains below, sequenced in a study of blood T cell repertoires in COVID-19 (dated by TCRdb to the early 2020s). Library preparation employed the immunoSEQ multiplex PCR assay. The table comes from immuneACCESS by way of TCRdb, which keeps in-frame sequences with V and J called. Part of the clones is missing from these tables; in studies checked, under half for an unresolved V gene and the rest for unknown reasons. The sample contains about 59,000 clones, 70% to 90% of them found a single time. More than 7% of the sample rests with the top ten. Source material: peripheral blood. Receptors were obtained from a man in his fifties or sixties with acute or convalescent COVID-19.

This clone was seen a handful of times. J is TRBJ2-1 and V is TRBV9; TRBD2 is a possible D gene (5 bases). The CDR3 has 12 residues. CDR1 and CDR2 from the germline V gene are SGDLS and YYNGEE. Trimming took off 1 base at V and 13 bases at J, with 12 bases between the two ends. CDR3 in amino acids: CASSVREGEQFF. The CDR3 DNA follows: TGTGCCAGCAGCGTACGAGAGGGAGAACAGTTCTTC. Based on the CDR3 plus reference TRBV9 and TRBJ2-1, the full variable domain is DSGVTQTPKHLITATGQRVTLRCSPRSGDLSVYWYQQSLDQGLQFLIQYYNGEERAKGNILERFSAQQFPDLHSELNLSSLELGDSALYFCASSVREGEQFFGPGTRLTVL.

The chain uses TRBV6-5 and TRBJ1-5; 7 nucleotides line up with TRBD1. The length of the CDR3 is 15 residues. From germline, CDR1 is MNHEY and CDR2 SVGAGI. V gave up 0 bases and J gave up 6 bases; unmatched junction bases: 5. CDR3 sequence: CASSYSTRGSQPQHF. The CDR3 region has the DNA TGTGCCAGCAGTTACTCGACCAGGGGGAGTCAGCCCCAGCATTTT.

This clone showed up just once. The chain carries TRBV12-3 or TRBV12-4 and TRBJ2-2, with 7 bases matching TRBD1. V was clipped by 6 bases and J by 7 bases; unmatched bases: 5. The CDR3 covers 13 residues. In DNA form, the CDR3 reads TGTGCCAGCAGCCAACAGGGGATCGGGGAGCTGTTTTTT. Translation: CASSQQGIGELFF.

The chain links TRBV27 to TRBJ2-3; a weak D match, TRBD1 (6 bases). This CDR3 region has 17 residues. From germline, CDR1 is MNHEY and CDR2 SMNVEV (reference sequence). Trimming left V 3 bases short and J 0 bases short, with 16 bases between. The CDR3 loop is CASSFVAGTTSTDTQYF. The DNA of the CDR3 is TGTGCCAGCAGTTTCGTTGCCGGGACAACCAGCACAGATACGCAGTATTTT.

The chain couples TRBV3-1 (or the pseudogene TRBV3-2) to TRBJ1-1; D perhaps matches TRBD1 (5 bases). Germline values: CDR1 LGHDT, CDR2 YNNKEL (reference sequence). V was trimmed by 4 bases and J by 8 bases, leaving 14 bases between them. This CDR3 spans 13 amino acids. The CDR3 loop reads CASSRSQAREAFF. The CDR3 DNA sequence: TGTGCCAGCAGCCGTTCACAGGCGAGAGAAGCTTTCTTT.

CDR3 loop: CAWSVTSGNQETQYF. The DNA of the CDR3 is TGTGCCTGGAGTGTGACTAGCGGAAACCAAGAGACCCAGTACTTC. The V gene is TRBV30, the J gene TRBJ2-5; TRBD2 aligns across 9 bases. Germline trimming cut 0 bases from V and 0 bases from J; bases unmatched to any gene: 2. The CDR3 is made up of 15 amino acids. Looked up from germline, CDR1 is GTSNPN and CDR2 is SVGIG (reference sequence).

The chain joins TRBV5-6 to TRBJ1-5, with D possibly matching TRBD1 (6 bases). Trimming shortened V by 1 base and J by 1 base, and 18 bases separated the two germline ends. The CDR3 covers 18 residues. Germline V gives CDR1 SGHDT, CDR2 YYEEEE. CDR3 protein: CASSLQGRGPYSNQPQHF. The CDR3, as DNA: TGTGCCAGCAGCTTGCAAGGCAGGGGTCCGTACAGCAATCAGCCCCAGCATTTT.

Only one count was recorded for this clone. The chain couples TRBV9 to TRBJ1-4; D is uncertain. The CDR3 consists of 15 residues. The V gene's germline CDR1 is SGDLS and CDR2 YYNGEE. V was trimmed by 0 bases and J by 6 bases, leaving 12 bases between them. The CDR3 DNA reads TGTGCCAGCAGCGTAGACGGGAGTCCGTATGAAAAACTGTTTTTT. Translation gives CASSVDGSPYEKLFF.

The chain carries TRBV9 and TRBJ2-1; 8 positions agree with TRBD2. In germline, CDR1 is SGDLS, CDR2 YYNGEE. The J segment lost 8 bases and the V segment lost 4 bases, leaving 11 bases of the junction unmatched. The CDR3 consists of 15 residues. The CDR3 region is CASSPTGTSAHEQFF. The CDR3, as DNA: TGTGCCAGCAGCCCAACCGGGACTAGTGCTCATGAGCAGTTCTTC.

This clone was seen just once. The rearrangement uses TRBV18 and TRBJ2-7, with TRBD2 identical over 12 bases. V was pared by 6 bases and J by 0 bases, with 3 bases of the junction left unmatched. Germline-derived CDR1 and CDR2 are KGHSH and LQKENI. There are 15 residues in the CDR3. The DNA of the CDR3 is TGTGCCAGCTCGCCGACTAGCGGGGGCTCCTACGAGCAGTACTTC. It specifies CASSPTSGGSYEQYF.

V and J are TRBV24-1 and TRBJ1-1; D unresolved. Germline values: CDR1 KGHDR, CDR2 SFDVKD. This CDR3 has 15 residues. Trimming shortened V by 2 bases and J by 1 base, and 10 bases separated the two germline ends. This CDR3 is CATSDSLQKNTEAFF. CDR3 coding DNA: TGTGCCACCAGTGATTCCTTACAGAAGAACACTGAAGCTTTCTTT.

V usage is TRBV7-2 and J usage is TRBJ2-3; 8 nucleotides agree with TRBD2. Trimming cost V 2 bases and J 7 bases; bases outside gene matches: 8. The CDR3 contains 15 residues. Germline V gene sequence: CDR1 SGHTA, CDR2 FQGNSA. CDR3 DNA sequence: TGTGCCAGCAGCTTACCTCGGGGGGGCTCGAATACGCAGTATTTT. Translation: CASSLPRGGSNTQYF. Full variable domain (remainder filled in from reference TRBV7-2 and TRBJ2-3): GAGVSQSPSNKVTEKGKDVELRCDPISGHTALYWYRQSLGQGLEFLIYFQGNSAPDKSGLPSDRFSAERTGGSVSTLTIQRTQQEDSAVYLCASSLPRGGSNTQYFGPGTRLTVL.

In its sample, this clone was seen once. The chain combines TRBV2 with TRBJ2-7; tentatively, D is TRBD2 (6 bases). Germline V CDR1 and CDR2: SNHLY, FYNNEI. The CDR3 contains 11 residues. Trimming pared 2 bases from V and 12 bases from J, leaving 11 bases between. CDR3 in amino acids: CASSEILGGYF. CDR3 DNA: TGTGCCAGCAGTGAAATCCTCGGGGGGTACTTC.

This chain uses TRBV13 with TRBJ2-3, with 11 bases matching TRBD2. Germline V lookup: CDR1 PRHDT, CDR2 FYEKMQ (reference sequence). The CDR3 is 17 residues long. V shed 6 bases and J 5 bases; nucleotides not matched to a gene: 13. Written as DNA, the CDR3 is TGTGCCAGCAGTCCGACCCCCATAGCGGGGGGGGGAGATACGCAGTATTTT. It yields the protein CASSPTPIAGGGDTQYF. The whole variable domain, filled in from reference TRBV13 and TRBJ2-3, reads AAGVIQSPRHLIKEKRETATLKCYPIPRHDTVYWYQQGPGQDPQFLISFYEKMQSDKGSIPDRFSAQQFSDYHSELNMSSLELGDSALYFCASSPTPIAGGGDTQYFGPGTRLTVL.

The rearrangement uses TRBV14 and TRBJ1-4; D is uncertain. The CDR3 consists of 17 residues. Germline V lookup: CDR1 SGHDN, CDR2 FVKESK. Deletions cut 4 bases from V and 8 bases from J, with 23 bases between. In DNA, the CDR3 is TGTGCCAGCAGCCGACCCTTCAGAGGGCAGGCGGGAGAAAAACTGTTTTTT. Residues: CASSRPFRGQAGEKLFF.